These 32 T cell receptor beta chains came from one sample sequenced in a study of T cells in Graves' hyperthyroidism and ophthalmopathy. Amplified TCR beta CDR3 regions derived from RNA transcripts. The HTBI primer set drove a first-round RT-PCR of the TCR CDR3. TCRdb independently ran MiXCR on the multiplex PCR reads; one entry per CDR3 protein. The sample has a few hundred thousand distinct CDR3 sequences, approximately 15% seen once. The sequenced sample consisted of blood. The receptor set was obtained from a woman aged 30 to 39 with Graves' hyperthyroidism.

This clonotype was recorded many times. V usage is TRBV5-1 and J usage is TRBJ2-7, with D perhaps matching TRBD1 (6 bases). The V and J ends lost 4 bases and 4 bases respectively, with 21 bases between them. The CDR3 runs to 16 residues. In germline, CDR1 is SGHRS, CDR2 YFSETQ. CDR3 sequence: CASSHRDIAWSYEQYF. The CDR3 nucleotides are TGCGCCAGCAGCCACCGGGACATAGCGTGGTCTTACGAGCAGTACTTC.

A note on this clonotype: It may be a read error: a sequence one base away is much more abundant. The chain uses TRBV4-1 and TRBJ2-7, with 9 nucleotides matching TRBD2. The CDR3 runs to 15 residues. Per the germline V gene, CDR1 is MGHRA and CDR2 is YSYEKL. The CDR3, as DNA: TGCGCCAGCAGCCAAGGGTCTAGCGGGAACTACGAGCAGTGCTTC. Amino acid sequence: CASSQGSSGNYEQCF.

There are many counts of this clonotype. V and J are TRBV7-8 and TRBJ2-5; TRBD1 matches at 10 bases. Per the germline V gene, CDR1 is SGHVS and CDR2 is FQNEAQ. V dropped 3 bases and J dropped 4; count of bases not matched to a gene: 5. There are 15 residues in the CDR3. CDR3: CASSFPGQGRETQYF. CDR3 DNA: TGTGCCAGCAGCTTCCCGGGACAGGGGCGAGAGACCCAGTACTTC.

As for this clonotype: With a much larger clone just one base away, this may be a read error. The chain combines TRBV6-1 with TRBJ1-4; 8 bases match TRBD1. Germline V gives CDR1 MNHNS, CDR2 SASEGT. The CDR3 contains 18 residues. V lost 6 bases and J lost 2; bases outside the gene matches: 14. The CDR3 nucleotides read TGTGCCAGCAGCCTCTGGACAGGGCAAGGGCTGACTAATGAAAAACTGTTTTTT. Its translation: CASSLWTGQGLTNEKLFF.

This clonotype was observed a few times. The chain joins TRBV6-1 to TRBJ2-1; D is undetermined. With 5 bases removed from V and 5 bases from J, the gap between germline ends came to 13 bases. CDR3 length: 14 residues. Germline values: CDR1 MNHNS, CDR2 SASEGT. The CDR3 here is CASSKYIDNNEQFF. The CDR3 DNA reads as TGTGCCAGCAGTAAATACATAGACAACAATGAGCAGTTCTTC.

This clonotype was counted at least ten times. The chain links TRBV29-1 to TRBJ1-3; D possibly corresponds to TRBD1 (6 bases). Germline V gene sequence: CDR1 SQVTM, CDR2 ANQGSEA. This CDR3 has 15 residues. V lost 5 bases and J lost 0, with 14 bases in between. The CDR3 reads CSVHRQESSGNTIYF. The CDR3 DNA reads as TGCAGCGTTCATCGACAGGAGAGCTCTGGAAACACCATATATTTT.

Comment on this clonotype: The junction and the germline gene differ at one end; a read error may be behind it. The chain joins TRBV7-9 to TRBJ1-5, with D hard to call. Germline V gives CDR1 SEHNR, CDR2 FQNEAQ (reference sequence). The CDR3 is 13 residues long. This CDR3 reads CASSDRGKQPQHF. For the CDR3, the DNA is TGTGCCAGCAGCGACCGAGGCAAACAGCCCCAGCATTTT.

The chain is built from TRBV7-9 and TRBJ1-6, with D possibly matching TRBD1 (5 bases). CDR3 length: 12 residues. Germline V gene lookup returns CDR1 SEHNR and CDR2 FQNEAQ (reference sequence). The V gene lost 6 bases and the J gene lost 10 bases, with 10 bases spanning the gap. CDR3 nucleotide sequence: TGTGCCAGCAGTACACAGGACTCACCCCTCCACTTT. Its translation: CASSTQDSPLHF.

This clonotype was seen at least ten times. V usage is TRBV3-1 and J usage is TRBJ2-3, with D perhaps TRBD2 (5 bases). Trimming pared 4 bases from V and 1 base from J, leaving 15 bases between. The CDR3 totals 16 residues. The germline V gene has CDR1 LGHDT and CDR2 YNNKEL (reference sequence). The CDR3 spells CASSRKPSSGTDTQYF. The CDR3 coding sequence is TGTGCCAGCAGCCGGAAACCTAGCTCTGGCACAGATACGCAGTATTTT.

The table lists this clonotype with many counts. The gene calls are TRBV20-1 and TRBJ2-2, with 7 positions matching TRBD1. Trimming removed 1 base from V and 3 bases from J; junction bases left unmatched: 5. The V gene's germline CDR1 is DFQATT and CDR2 SNEGSKA (reference sequence). The CDR3 is 15 residues long. CDR3 loop: CSARGGQGDTGELFF. CDR3 nucleotides: TGCAGTGCTAGAGGAGGGCAGGGGGACACCGGGGAGCTGTTTTTT.

This chain uses TRBV7-3 with TRBJ2-1, with D perhaps TRBD2 (6 bases). CDR1 is SGHTA and CDR2 is FQGTGA in the germline V gene. The CDR3 totals 14 residues. Trimming removed 0 bases at V and 7 bases at J, with 10 bases between. The CDR3 coding sequence is TGTGCCAGCAGCTTAACCGGGACTGGAAATGAGCAGTTCTTC. It yields the protein CASSLTGTGNEQFF.

The genes are TRBV18 and TRBJ2-7; no clear D. The germline V and J ends were trimmed by 2 bases and 3 bases, with 8 bases remaining between them. The germline V gene encodes CDR1 KGHSH and CDR2 LQKENI. The CDR3 covers 13 residues. CDR3 loop: CASSPRADYEQYF. The CDR3 region has the DNA TGTGCCAGCTCACCAAGGGCAGACTACGAGCAGTACTTC.

A few counts support this clonotype. This rearrangement joins TRBV27 to TRBJ1-2; the D is unclear. Germline CDR1 MNHEY, CDR2 SMNVEV (reference sequence). There are 13 residues in the CDR3. With 5 bases removed from V and 2 bases from J, the gap between germline ends came to 9 bases. The CDR3 protein is CASSKASNYGYTF. The CDR3 DNA follows: TGTGCCAGCAGTAAGGCGAGCAACTATGGCTACACCTTC.

This clonotype has ten or more counts. V gene TRBV13 combines with J gene TRBJ2-3; D is ambiguous. Trimming removed 5 bases from V and 0 bases from J, with 12 bases in between. Germline V gene data show CDR1 as PRHDT and CDR2 as FYEKMQ (reference sequence). This CDR3 contains 15 residues. CDR3 DNA: TGTGCCAGCAGCACCTCCCCGACTAGCACAGATACGCAGTATTTT. Translating it yields CASSTSPTSTDTQYF.

This clonotype was detected only a few times. CDR3 amino acids: CASKRGEGSGTNEQFF. The CDR3 DNA sequence: TGTGCCAGTAAACGGGGGGAAGGGAGCGGGACCAATGAGCAGTTCTTC. The J gene is TRBJ2-1, the V gene TRBV19; the match to TRBD2 covers 7 bases. Unmatched junction bases numbered 15, after V lost 7 bases and J lost 6 bases. The CDR3 contains 16 residues. CDR1 is LNHDA, CDR2 SQIVND, per germline (reference sequence).

V and J are TRBV29-1 and TRBJ1-4; TRBD1 aligns across 9 bases. Germline trimming cut 5 bases from V and 6 bases from J; bases unmatched to any gene: 4. Looked up from germline, CDR1 is SQVTM and CDR2 is ANQGSEA. This CDR3 spans 13 amino acids. CDR3 nucleotide sequence: TGCAGCGTTCAAACAGGGGGCTATGAAAAACTGTTTTTT. Its protein product is CSVQTGGYEKLFF.

This clonotype was seen repeatedly, ten times or more. This chain uses TRBV20-1 with TRBJ1-2, with 10 bases aligning to TRBD1. CDR1 and CDR2 (germline): DFQATT, SNEGSKA (reference sequence). The V and J ends lost 5 bases and 8 bases, in that order; junction bases with no gene match: 5. The CDR3 runs 12 residues. Here the CDR3 reads CSARDRGKGYTF. The CDR3 bases are TGCAGTGCTCGGGACAGGGGAAAGGGCTACACCTTC.

This clonotype was detected ten times or more. The rearrangement uses TRBV28 and TRBJ2-1, with D maybe TRBD1 (6 bases). Germline V gene data show CDR1 as MDHEN and CDR2 as SYDVKM. Trimming pared 6 bases from V and 4 bases from J, leaving 16 bases between. The length of the CDR3 is 15 residues. This CDR3 is CASRKRDTVYNEQFF. The CDR3 DNA reads TGTGCCAGCAGGAAACGGGACACGGTATACAATGAGCAGTTCTTC.

This clonotype was detected ten times or more. The CDR3 DNA follows: TGTGCCAGCAGCGCGGGACAGGGGAATTCACCCCTCCACTTT. The encoded protein is CASSAGQGNSPLHF. The chain links TRBV13 to TRBJ1-6, with TRBD1 identical over 10 bases. The CDR3 runs 14 residues. The germline gives CDR1 PRHDT, CDR2 FYEKMQ (reference sequence). V lost 5 bases, J lost 7 bases, and 2 bases stayed unmatched.

The V gene is TRBV15, the J gene TRBJ2-7, with 7 nucleotides matching TRBD1. CDR3 length: 14 residues. The V gene end was trimmed by 4 bases and the J gene end by 3 bases; junction bases not matched to a gene: 6. Germline V CDR1 and CDR2: LNHNV, YYDKDF (reference sequence). In DNA form, the CDR3 reads TGTGCCACCAGCACTGACAGGGCAAGCTACGAGCAGTACTTC. Residues: CATSTDRASYEQYF.

The table lists this clonotype with many counts. The CDR3 region is CASSVGLAGTDTQYF. The DNA of the CDR3 is TGCGCCAGCAGTGTAGGACTAGCGGGAACAGATACGCAGTATTTT. V gene TRBV10-1 combines with J gene TRBJ2-3, with 12 nucleotides matching TRBD2. With 4 bases clipped from V and 3 bases from J, the junction kept 2 bases outside the gene matches. CDR3 size: 15 residues. Germline assignment: CDR1 WNHNN and CDR2 SYGVQD (reference sequence).

This clonotype was counted between two and nine times. Sequence at one end of the junction differs from germline and may be a read error. This chain joins TRBV3-1 and TRBJ2-4; 10 bases are shared with TRBD1. CDR3 length equals 18 residues. Germline CDR1 LGHDT, CDR2 YNNKEL (reference sequence). CDR3 DNA: TGTGCCAGCAGGCAAGATGATCGGGGACAGGGGCTTCGGGGCATTCAGTACTTC. The encoded protein is CASRQDDRGQGLRGIQYF.

This clonotype came up many times. The J gene is TRBJ2-2, the V gene TRBV4-3; D gene ambiguous. The CDR3 extends over 14 amino acids. Germline-derived CDR1 and CDR2 are LGHNA and YSLEER. Trimming removed 2 bases at V and 7 bases at J, with 11 bases between. The CDR3: CASSQHGRVGELFF. CDR3 nucleotides: TGCGCCAGCAGCCAACACGGACGAGTCGGGGAGCTGTTTTTT.

This clonotype was detected only a few times. The rearrangement uses TRBV27 and TRBJ2-1; no definite D call. Germline CDR1 and CDR2: MNHEY and SMNVEV (reference sequence). The length of the CDR3 is 14 residues. V was clipped by 5 bases and J by 9 bases, with 17 bases between them. The CDR3 nucleotides read TGTGCCAGCAGTCCCCCGGTTAGGCCGGGTGAGCAGTTCTTC. Its translation: CASSPPVRPGEQFF.

This clonotype was found many times. V gene TRBV28 combines with J gene TRBJ2-1, with 7 bases fitting TRBD1. Germline CDR1 reads MDHEN; CDR2 reads SYDVKM. The CDR3 spans 15 residues. J was trimmed by 3 bases and V by 8 bases; bases with no gene match: 10. This CDR3 is CASSNPRGFYNEQFF. Here the CDR3 DNA reads TGTGCCAGCTCCAACCCCAGGGGGTTCTACAATGAGCAGTTCTTC.

This clonotype has ten or more counts. The gene calls are TRBV5-1 and TRBJ2-7; 8 nucleotides align to TRBD1. The CDR3 has 14 residues. CDR1 is SGHRS, CDR2 YFSETQ, per germline. The V segment lost 4 bases and the J segment 7 bases; nucleotides outside the gene matches: 10. The CDR3 region has the DNA TGCGCCAGCAGCCAAGTGACCGGGACAGGTGAGCAGTACTTC. Amino acids: CASSQVTGTGEQYF.

This clonotype occurred many times. The chain is built from TRBV12-3 or TRBV12-4 and TRBJ2-7; D may be TRBD1 or TRBD2 (5 bases each). The CDR3 has 14 residues. V lost 5 bases to trimming and J lost 7 bases, with 18 bases between them. CDR3 amino acids: CASSDRGGWREQYF. The CDR3 DNA is TGTGCCAGCAGTGACCGTGGGGGATGGAGGGAGCAGTACTTC.

V gene TRBV4-3 combines with J gene TRBJ2-1; D not resolved. The V gene lost 2 bases and the J gene lost 0 bases, with 8 bases spanning the gap. CDR3 size: 15 residues. Germline values: CDR1 LGHNA, CDR2 YSLEER. DNA for the CDR3: TGCGCCAGCAGCCAATTGGTTGGCTCCTACAATGAGCAGTTCTTC. Protein sequence: CASSQLVGSYNEQFF.

This clonotype was seen a handful of times. V is TRBV4-1 and J is TRBJ1-4; 9 bases agree with TRBD1. This CDR3 has 15 residues. Germline CDR1 is MGHRA and CDR2 is YSYEKL. The junction had 10 bases not matched to a gene; V was cut back by 6 bases and J by 8 bases. The CDR3 sequence is CASRTVGTGREKLFF. Here the CDR3 DNA reads TGCGCCAGCAGGACGGTCGGGACAGGGCGGGAAAAACTGTTTTTT.

This clonotype was detected ten times or more. The chain joins TRBV20-1 to TRBJ2-7; TRBD2 matches 12 bases. CDR3 length: 17 residues. Unmatched junction bases numbered 13, after V lost 3 bases and J lost 4 bases. The germline V gene encodes CDR1 DFQATT and CDR2 SNEGSKA (reference sequence). The chain's CDR3 is CSASVPSGRGSRYEQYF. The CDR3 DNA sequence: TGCAGTGCTAGCGTCCCTAGCGGGAGGGGATCGAGGTACGAGCAGTACTTC.

This clonotype was counted at least ten times. Mismatch with germline at one junction end may stem from a read error. The chain is built from TRBV2 and TRBJ1-1; tentative D call: TRBD1 (5 bases). Germline V gives CDR1 SNHLY, CDR2 FYNNEI. The CDR3 runs to 13 residues. The CDR3 coding sequence is TGTGCCAGCAGCGAAGGGGCAGGGACTGAAGCTTTCTTT. Protein product: CASSEGAGTEAFF.

This clonotype was observed a handful of times. The rearrangement uses TRBV20-1 and TRBJ1-2; a possible D gene is TRBD1 (5 bases). The germline gives CDR1 DFQATT, CDR2 SNEGSKA (reference sequence). The V end was cut by 6 bases, the J end by 8 bases, with 16 bases between. The CDR3 length is 12 residues. The CDR3 DNA follows: TGCAGTGCAACCTACCGCGGGGACGGCTACACCTTC. Translated: CSATYRGDGYTF.